This TCR beta chain derives from a study of blood T cell repertoires in COVID-19. Whole-study context: T cells, B-cell-depleted T cells, or PBMCs provided the cDNA or gDNA that served as material.

Seattle cases were enrolled at active infection and followed longitudinally. Original analysis: Cell counts per sample came from amplifying reference gene primers. Profiling relied on immunoSEQ multiplex PCR, and the TCRdb table lists in-frame clones only, not all of them. The DNA was the basis for D and trimming; V, J and clone size are from that table. The sample carries about 270,000 clones, 91% recorded once. Specimen: peripheral blood. The sequence was obtained from a person aged 18-30 years with COVID-19, enrolled during active disease.

Here the CDR3 reads CASSWILAGAYEQFF. CDR3 coding DNA: TGCGCCAGCAGCTGGATTCTAGCGGGAGCCTATGAGCAGTTCTTC. The J gene is TRBJ2-1, the V gene TRBV5-1; 10 positions match TRBD2. Trimming took 3 bases from V and 8 from J; bases not matched to a gene: 8. Germline V CDR1 and CDR2: SGHRS, YFSETQ. CDR3 length: 15 residues. Looking up the rest from reference TRBV5-1 and TRBJ2-1 gives the full variable domain: KAGVTQTPRYLIKTRGQQVTLSCSPISGHRSVSWYQQTPGQGLQFLFEYFSETQRNKGNFPGRFSGRQFSNSRSEMNVSTLELGDSALYLCASSWILAGAYEQFFGPGTRLTVL.